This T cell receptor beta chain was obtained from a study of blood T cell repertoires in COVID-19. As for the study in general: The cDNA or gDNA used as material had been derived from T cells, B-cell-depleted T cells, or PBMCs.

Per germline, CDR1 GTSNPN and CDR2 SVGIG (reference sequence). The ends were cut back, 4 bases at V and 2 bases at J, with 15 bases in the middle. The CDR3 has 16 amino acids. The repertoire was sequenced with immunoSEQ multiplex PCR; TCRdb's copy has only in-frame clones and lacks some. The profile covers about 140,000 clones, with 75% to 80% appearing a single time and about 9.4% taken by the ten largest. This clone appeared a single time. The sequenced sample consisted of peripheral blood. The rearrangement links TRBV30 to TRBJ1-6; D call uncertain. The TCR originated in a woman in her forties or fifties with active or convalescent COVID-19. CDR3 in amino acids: CAWKPAGVTYNSPLHF. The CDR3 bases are TGTGCCTGGAAACCTGCCGGTGTAACCTATAATTCACCCCTCCACTTT.